The sequence of this T cell receptor (beta chain) was determined in a study of T cell repertoires in cytomegalovirus infection. Across the whole study: Recently described HLA-C-restricted plus well-studied HLA-B-restricted CMV epitopes were used.

Study observations and caveats: HLA-C-restricted CMV clonotypes gave the most frequent clonotype in two of eight donors.

TCRdb re-called the reads through MiXCR, storing one row per CDR3 protein. The table records over 250,000 distinct CDR3 sequences, approximately 22% of them present only once. On this clonotype itself: The antigen is not known.

This CDR3 region has 15 residues. V dropped 4 bases and J dropped 3; count of bases not matched to a gene: 7. CDR1 and CDR2 (germline): LNHNV, YYDKDF (reference sequence). The V gene is TRBV15, the J gene TRBJ2-7; 9 bases agree with TRBD2. This specimen consisted of cultured PBMCs, obtained from culture after CMV antigen stimulation. This sequence originates from a human donor in good health (CMV status not recorded). Some clones in this sample may be carry-over from other donors' samples. The chain's CDR3 is CATSKSGLAVYEQYF. The DNA for the CDR3 is TGTGCCACCAGCAAGTCGGGACTAGCAGTCTACGAGCAGTACTTC.